The subject of this entry is one T cell receptor (beta chain). The data originate from a study of blood T cell repertoires in COVID-19. The repertoire was sequenced with immunoSEQ multiplex PCR; TCRdb's copy has only in-frame clones and lacks some. The data hold hundreds of thousands of clones, with roughly four fifths observed a single time. In the 2 weeks before study entry, exposed participants met a COVID-19 case, which was PCR-confirmed or clinician-diagnosed. This CDR3 has 17 amino acids. This clonotype originated in a woman aged 45-65 years who had been exposed to COVID-19. The J gene is TRBJ1-4, the V gene TRBV12-1; TRBD1, the table's D call, was not compared with the DNA. TRBV12-1 is a known pseudogene. The sample consisted of PBMCs or T cells enriched from blood (not recorded which). CDR3 residues: CASTDVHSSSSNEKLFF. In DNA form, the CDR3 reads TGTGCCAGCACCGACGTTCACAGCAGTTCGTCTAATGAAAAACTGTTTTTT.